This T cell receptor (beta chain) was captured in a study of cytomegalovirus exposure and HLA in healthy donors. Broader study findings: Across HLA loci, a later analysis found differing TCR association rates, with DRB1 most and HLA-C fewest. Later analysis suggested most CMV-associated TCR beta chains were HLA-restricted. Of the V segments, some could not be distinguished, including TRBV6-2 and TRBV6-3, and were excluded. Researchers reported in a later analysis that common viral pathogens appeared linked to several top clusters.

Worth noting for this clone: Its antigen is unknown.

The CDR3 is made up of 16 amino acids. Germline values: CDR1 ENHRY, CDR2 SYGVKD. V lost 5 bases and J lost 4; bases outside the gene matches: 7. The PCR ran on 60 Vbeta and 13 Jbeta primers. Only in-frame clones appear in the TCRdb table, and some are missing; sequencing was by immunoSEQ multiplex PCR. This sample contains around 110,000 clones. Material: PBMCs. This rearrangement joins TRBV10-3 to TRBJ2-1, with 11 bases identical to TRBD2. The sequence came from a middle-aged man in good health and CMV-seropositive. CDR3 in amino acids: CAISLAGGGGYNEQFF. CDR3 DNA: TGTGCCATCAGTCTAGCGGGAGGAGGGGGTTACAATGAGCAGTTCTTC.